This TCR beta chain stems from a study of blood T cell repertoires in COVID-19. CDR1 and CDR2 from the germline V gene are SGHRS and YFSETQ. The trim removed 3 bases at V and 7 bases at J, leaving 3 bases unmatched. The CDR3 spans 15 residues. In the original processing: Reference gene primer amplification in the assay estimated nucleated cell counts. TCRdb's copy holds only in-frame clones and misses some; the assay was immunoSEQ multiplex PCR. The V and J calls and the clone size are those of that table, but D and trimming were determined from the DNA. The sample holds over 85,000 clones, about 87% seen once.

The sequence was collected from a man in his forties or fifties with acute or convalescent COVID-19. The sample taken for sequencing was peripheral blood. The chain links TRBV5-1 to TRBJ2-1; 14 nucleotides align to TRBD2. The CDR3 protein is CASSWGLAGVNEQFF. The CDR3 nucleotides are TGCGCCAGCAGCTGGGGACTAGCGGGAGTTAATGAGCAGTTCTTC.